The present T cell receptor beta chain was sequenced within a study of PD-1 and CTLA-4 blockade in melanoma (dated by TCRdb to the early 2020s). Background for the entire study: In patients with melanoma, the researchers looked at the effects of CTLA-4 blockade versus PD-1 blockade on the CD8 T cell response that was melanoma-reactive.

The CDR3 measures 13 amino acids from cysteine to phenylalanine. Just CDR3 DNA is preserved here, 39 bases in frame from base 1. Deletion took 1 base off V and 7 bases off J, with a span of 8 bases between the germline ends. The germline V gene provides CDR1 MDHEN and CDR2 SYDVKM. Library method: the immunoSEQ multiplex PCR assay. Held by TCRdb, this immuneACCESS table contains in-frame sequences only and omits some clones. Under half of the omission traces to an unresolved V gene where checked; the cause of the rest is unknown. The sample yields approximately 33,000 clones; less than 95% were counted once. The ten largest clones represent roughly 8.6% of the sample. Concerning this clone itself: Its antigen remains undetermined. It has no much larger one-base neighbor in the sample; base qualities were not kept.

The sample here was CD8+ T cells from peripheral blood, taken from a patient given anti-PD-1 treatment. This TCR was recovered from a human donor with melanoma. The V gene is TRBV28 and the J gene is TRBJ2-1, with the D gene too uncertain to name. The CDR3 is CASSLLAGNEQFF. At the DNA level, the sequence is TGTGCCAGCAGTTTATTAGCAGGAAATGAGCAGTTCTTC.